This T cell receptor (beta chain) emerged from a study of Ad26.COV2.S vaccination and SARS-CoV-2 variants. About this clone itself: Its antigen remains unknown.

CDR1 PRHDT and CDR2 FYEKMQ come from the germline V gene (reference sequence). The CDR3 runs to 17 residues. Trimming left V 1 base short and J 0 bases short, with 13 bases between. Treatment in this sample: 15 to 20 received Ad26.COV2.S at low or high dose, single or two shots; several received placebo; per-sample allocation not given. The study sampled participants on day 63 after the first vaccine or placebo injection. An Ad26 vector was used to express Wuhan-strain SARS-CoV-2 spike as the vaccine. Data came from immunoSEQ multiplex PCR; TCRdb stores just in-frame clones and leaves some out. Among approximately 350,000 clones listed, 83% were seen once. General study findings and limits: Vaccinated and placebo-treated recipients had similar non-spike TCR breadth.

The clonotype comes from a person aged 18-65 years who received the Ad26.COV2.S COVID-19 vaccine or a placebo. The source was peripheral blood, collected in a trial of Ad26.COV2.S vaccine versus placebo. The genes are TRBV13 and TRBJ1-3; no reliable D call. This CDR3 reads CASSLEGWGSSGNTIYF. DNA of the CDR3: TGTGCCAGCAGCTTAGAGGGTTGGGGAAGCTCTGGAAACACCATATATTTT.